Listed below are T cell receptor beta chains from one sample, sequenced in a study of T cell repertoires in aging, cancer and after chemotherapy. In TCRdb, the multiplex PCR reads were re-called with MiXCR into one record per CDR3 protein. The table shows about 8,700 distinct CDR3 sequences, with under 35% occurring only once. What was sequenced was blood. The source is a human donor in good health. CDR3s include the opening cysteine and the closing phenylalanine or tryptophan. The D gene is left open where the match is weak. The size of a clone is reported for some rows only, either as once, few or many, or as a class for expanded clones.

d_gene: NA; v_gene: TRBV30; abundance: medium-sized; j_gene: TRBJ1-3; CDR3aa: CAWSVGGRNTIYF; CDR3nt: TGTGCCTGGAGTGTGGGAGGGAGAAACACCATATATTTT
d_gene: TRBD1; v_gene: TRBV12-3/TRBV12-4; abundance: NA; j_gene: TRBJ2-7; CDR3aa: CASSTTGQGAPEQYF; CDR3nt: TGTGCCAGCAGTACGACGGGACAGGGGGCGCCCGAGCAGTACTTC
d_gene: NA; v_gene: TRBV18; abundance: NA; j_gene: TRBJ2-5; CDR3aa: CASSVLISAEETQYF; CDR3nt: TGTGCCAGCTCAGTACTTATTTCAGCCGAGGAGACCCAGTACTTC
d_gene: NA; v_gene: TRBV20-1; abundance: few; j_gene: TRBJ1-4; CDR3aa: CSASNPPRVPHVEKLFF; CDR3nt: TGCAGTGCTAGCAACCCGCCTAGGGTCCCACACGTCGAAAAACTGTTTTTT
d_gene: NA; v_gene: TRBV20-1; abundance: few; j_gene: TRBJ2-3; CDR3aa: CSARFSDTQYF; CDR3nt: TGCAGTGCTAGATTTTCAGATACGCAGTATTTT
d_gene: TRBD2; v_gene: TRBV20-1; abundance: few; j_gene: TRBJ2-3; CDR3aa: CSASRLAAGYESDTQYF; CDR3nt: TGCAGTGCTAGTAGGCTAGCGGCAGGGTATGAGTCGGATACGCAGTATTTT
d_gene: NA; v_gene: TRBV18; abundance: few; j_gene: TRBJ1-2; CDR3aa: CASSPPSGTRYGYTF; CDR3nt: TGTGCCAGCTCACCACCCTCAGGGACCCGATATGGCTACACCTTC
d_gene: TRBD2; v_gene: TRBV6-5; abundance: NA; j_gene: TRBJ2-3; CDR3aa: CASSYAGGPDTQYF; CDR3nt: TGTGCCAGCAGTTACGCGGGAGGGCCAGATACGCAGTATTTT
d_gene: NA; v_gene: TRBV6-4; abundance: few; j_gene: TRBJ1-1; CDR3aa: CASSEAADTEAFF; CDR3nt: TGTGCCAGCAGTGAGGCCGCGGACACTGAAGCTTTCTTT
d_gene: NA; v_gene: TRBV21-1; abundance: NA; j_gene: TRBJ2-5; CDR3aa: CASSKVSSGRAEETQYF; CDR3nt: TGTGCCAGCAGCAAAGTGAGTAGCGGGAGGGCCGAGGAGACCCAGTACTTC
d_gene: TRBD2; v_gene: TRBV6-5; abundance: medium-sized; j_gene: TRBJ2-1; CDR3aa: CASSYGTSDYNEQFF; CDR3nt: TGTGCCAGCAGTTACGGGACTAGCGATTACAATGAGCAGTTCTTC
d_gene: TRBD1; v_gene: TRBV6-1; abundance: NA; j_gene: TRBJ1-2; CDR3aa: CAGRQGLGYTF; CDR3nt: TGTGCCGGCAGACAGGGGTTGGGCTACACCTTC
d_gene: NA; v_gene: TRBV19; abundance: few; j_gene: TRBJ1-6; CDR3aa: CASSVSGNSPLHF; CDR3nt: TGTGCCAGTAGTGTCTCCGGTAATTCACCCCTCCACTTT
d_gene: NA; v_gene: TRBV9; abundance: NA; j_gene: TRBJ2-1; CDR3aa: CASSAAGQKFNEQFF; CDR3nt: TGTGCCAGCAGCGCCGCGGGACAGAAATTCAATGAGCAGTTCTTC
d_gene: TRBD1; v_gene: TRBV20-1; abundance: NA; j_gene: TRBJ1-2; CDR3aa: CSAGARQGRQGYTF; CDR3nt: TGCAGTGCTGGAGCTCGACAGGGGCGACAGGGCTACACCTTC
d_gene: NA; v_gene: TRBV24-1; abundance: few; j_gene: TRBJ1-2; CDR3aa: CATGDTYYGYTF; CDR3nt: TGTGCCACCGGGGACACTTACTATGGCTACACCTTC
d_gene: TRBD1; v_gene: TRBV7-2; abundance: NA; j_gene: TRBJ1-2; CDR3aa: CASSLGTGDGYTF; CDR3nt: TGTGCCAGCAGCTTAGGGACAGGGGATGGCTACACCTTC
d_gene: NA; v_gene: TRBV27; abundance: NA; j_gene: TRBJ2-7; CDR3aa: CASSLREQYF; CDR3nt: TGTGCCAGCAGTTTACGAGAGCAGTACTTC
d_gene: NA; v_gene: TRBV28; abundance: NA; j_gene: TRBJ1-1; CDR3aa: CASSLWESNTEAFF; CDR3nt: TGTGCCAGCAGTTTATGGGAATCCAACACTGAAGCTTTCTTT
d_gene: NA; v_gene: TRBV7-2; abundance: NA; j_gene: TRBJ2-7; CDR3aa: CASSLNTWLSYEQYF; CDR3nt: TGTGCCAGCAGCTTAAATACATGGCTCTCCTACGAGCAGTACTTC
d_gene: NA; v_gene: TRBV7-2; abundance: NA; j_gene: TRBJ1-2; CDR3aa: CASSPLYVGNGYTF; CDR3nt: TGTGCCAGCAGCCCTCTTTATGTCGGAAATGGCTACACCTTC
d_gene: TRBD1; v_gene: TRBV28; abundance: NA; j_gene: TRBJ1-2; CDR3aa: CASSLTGLGYGYTF; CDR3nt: TGTGCCAGCAGTTTGACAGGGTTAGGCTATGGCTACACCTTC
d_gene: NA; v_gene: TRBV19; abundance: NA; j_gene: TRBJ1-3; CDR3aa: CASRSRASGNTIYF; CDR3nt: TGTGCCAGTAGAAGCAGAGCGTCGGGAAACACCATATATTTT
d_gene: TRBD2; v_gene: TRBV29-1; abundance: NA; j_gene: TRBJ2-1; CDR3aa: CSGGLAGGPRGKQFF; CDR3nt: TGCAGCGGCGGACTAGCGGGAGGGCCTAGGGGTAAGCAGTTCTTC
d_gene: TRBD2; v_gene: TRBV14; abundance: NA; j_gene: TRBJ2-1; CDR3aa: CASSQVWTSGDKKQFF; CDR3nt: TGTGCCAGCAGCCAAGTCTGGACTAGCGGGGATAAAAAGCAGTTCTTC
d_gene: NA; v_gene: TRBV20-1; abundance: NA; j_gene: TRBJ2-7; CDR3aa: CSARRGSYEQYF; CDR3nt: TGCAGTGCTAGAAGAGGCTCGTACGAGCAGTACTTC
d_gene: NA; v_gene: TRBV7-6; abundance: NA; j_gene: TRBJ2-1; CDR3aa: CASSPPHDFKSWKYNEQFF; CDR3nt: TGTGCCAGCAGTCCCCCACACGACTTCAAATCTTGGAAGTACAATGAGCAGTTCTTC
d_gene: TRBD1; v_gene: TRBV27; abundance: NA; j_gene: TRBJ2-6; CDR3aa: CASSQLGGYSGANVLTF; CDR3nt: TGTGCCAGCAGTCAATTAGGGGGCTACTCTGGGGCCAACGTCCTGACTTTC
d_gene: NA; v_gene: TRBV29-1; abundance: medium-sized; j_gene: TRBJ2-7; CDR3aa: CSVALSPYEQYF; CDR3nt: TGCAGCGTTGCTCTCAGCCCCTACGAGCAGTACTTC
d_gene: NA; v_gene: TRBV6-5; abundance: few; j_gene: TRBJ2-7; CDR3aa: CASSLVNEQYF; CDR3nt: TGTGCCAGCAGTTTGGTGAACGAGCAGTACTTC
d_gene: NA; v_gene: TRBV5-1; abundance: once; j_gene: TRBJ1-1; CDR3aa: CASSQMSWMRNTKAFF; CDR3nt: TGCGCCAGCAGCCAAATGAGTTGGATGAGGAACACTAAAGCTTTCTTT
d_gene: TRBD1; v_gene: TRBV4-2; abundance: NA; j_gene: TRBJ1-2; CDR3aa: CASSQEVSGGGRYGYTF; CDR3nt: TGTGCCAGCAGCCAAGAAGTATCCGGAGGGGGCCGCTATGGCTACACCTTC
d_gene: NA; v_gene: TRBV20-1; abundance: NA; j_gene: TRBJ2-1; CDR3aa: CSLGTFSDNEQFF; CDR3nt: TGCAGCCTTGGGACTTTCTCAGACAATGAGCAGTTCTTC
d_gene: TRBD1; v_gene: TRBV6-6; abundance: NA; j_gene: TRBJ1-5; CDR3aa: CASRGQGEHQPQHF; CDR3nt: TGTGCCAGCAGAGGACAGGGGGAACATCAGCCCCAGCATTTT
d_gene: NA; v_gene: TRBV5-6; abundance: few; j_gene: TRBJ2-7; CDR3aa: CASSLPRRDEYEQYF; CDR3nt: TGTGCCAGCAGCCTCCCCCGGAGGGATGAGTACGAGCAGTACTTC
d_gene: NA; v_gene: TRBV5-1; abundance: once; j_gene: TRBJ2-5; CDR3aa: CASKVLEHQETQYF; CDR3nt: TGCGCCAGCAAGGTTCTAGAGCACCAAGAGACCCAGTACTTC
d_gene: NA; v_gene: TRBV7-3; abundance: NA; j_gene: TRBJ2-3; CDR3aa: CASSQDVEATQYF; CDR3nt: TGCGCCAGCAGCCAAGATGTAGAAGCAACGCAGTATTTT
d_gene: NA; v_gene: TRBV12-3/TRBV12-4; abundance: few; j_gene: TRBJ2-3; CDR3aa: CASSPTGSTDTQYF; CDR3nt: TGTGCCAGCAGCCCCACAGGGAGCACAGATACGCAGTATTTT
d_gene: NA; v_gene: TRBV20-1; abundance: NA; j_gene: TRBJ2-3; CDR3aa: CSATDKGWYEDTQYF; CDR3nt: TGCAGTGCTACCGACAAGGGTTGGTACGAAGATACGCAGTATTTT
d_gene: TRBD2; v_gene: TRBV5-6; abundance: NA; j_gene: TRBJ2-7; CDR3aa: CASSSSGNTYEQYF; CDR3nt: TGTGCCAGCAGCTCCAGCGGGAATACCTACGAGCAGTACTTC
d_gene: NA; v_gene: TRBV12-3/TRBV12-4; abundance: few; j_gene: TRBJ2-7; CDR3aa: CASSLGGTPPYEQYF; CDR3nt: TGTGCCAGCAGCCTAGGGGGGACGCCACCCTACGAGCAGTACTTC
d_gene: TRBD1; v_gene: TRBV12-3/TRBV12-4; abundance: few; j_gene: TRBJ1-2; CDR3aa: CASKNRGLYGYTF; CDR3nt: TGTGCCAGCAAGAACAGGGGTCTCTATGGCTACACCTTC
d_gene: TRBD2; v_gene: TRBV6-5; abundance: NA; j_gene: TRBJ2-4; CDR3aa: CASSYGTSVAKNIQYF; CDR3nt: TGTGCCAGCAGTTACGGGACTAGCGTGGCCAAAAACATTCAGTACTTC